What follows are 8 T cell receptor beta chains derived from one specimen sequenced in a study of response to subunit inactivated influenza vaccine. Using its own MiXCR run on the RT-PCR reads, TCRdb lists one record per CDR3 protein. The table includes approximately 530,000 distinct CDR3 sequences, approximately 13% detected once. Source: PBMCs from blood, taken 35 to 45 days after vaccination. These TCRs come from a man aged 45-65 years who received an inactivated influenza vaccine.

This clonotype was found a few times. The rearrangement uses TRBV7-8 and TRBJ2-1; D uncertain. The germline CDR1 and CDR2 sequences are SGHVS and FQNEAQ. Trimming shortened V by 7 bases and J by 0 bases, and 10 bases separated the two germline ends. The CDR3 consists of 14 residues. This chain's CDR3 is CASTPLSSYNEQFF. The CDR3, as DNA: TGTGCCAGCACCCCGCTTAGCTCCTACAATGAGCAGTTCTTC.

This clonotype came up many times. The V and J genes are TRBV6-5 and TRBJ2-1; D not resolved. This CDR3 contains 17 residues. V was cut by 1 base and J by 2 bases, with 15 bases left in between. Germline V gene sequence: CDR1 MNHEY, CDR2 SVGAGI. CDR3 coding DNA: TGTGCCAGCAGTTACTTCATCGGACGTAGTACCTACAATGAGCAGTTCTTC. The encoded protein is CASSYFIGRSTYNEQFF.

This clonotype was detected only a few times. This chain connects TRBV7-3 to TRBJ2-1; D unresolved. Germline loops: CDR1 SGHTA, CDR2 FQGTGA. This CDR3 comprises 15 residues. Trimming cost V 1 base and J 5 bases, with 12 bases left between them. The CDR3 sequence: CASSLSFGQDNEQFF. The CDR3 nucleotides are TGTGCCAGCAGCTTAAGTTTCGGGCAAGACAATGAGCAGTTCTTC.

This clonotype was seen ten or more times. This chain connects TRBV5-1 to TRBJ2-1; 14 nucleotides agree with TRBD2. CDR3 length: 16 residues. Germline V gene lookup returns CDR1 SGHRS and CDR2 YFSETQ. V trimming: 5 bases; J trimming: 8 bases; junction bases outside the gene matches: 9. The DNA for the CDR3 is TGCGCCAGCAGTCGCCAGACTAGCGGGGGGGCTTATGAGCAGTTCTTC. It is translated as CASSRQTSGGAYEQFF.

The genes are TRBV6-4 and TRBJ1-2; D gene uncertain. The CDR3 runs 13 residues. V lost 4 bases and J lost 3, with 9 bases in between. CDR1 and CDR2 from the germline V gene are MRHNA and SNTAGT. Here the CDR3 reads CASSAAPHYGYTF. The CDR3 DNA reads TGTGCCAGCAGTGCCGCACCCCACTATGGCTACACCTTC.

This clonotype was recorded a few times. V usage is TRBV20-1 and J usage is TRBJ2-2; D is undetermined. The germline V gene encodes CDR1 DFQATT and CDR2 SNEGSKA (reference sequence). The length of the CDR3 is 18 residues. V was shortened by 0 bases and J by 5 bases, with 22 bases between the two germline ends. Written as DNA, the CDR3 is TGCAGTGCTAGAGATCTTGGGAACGGCCTCGGAACAACCGGGGAGCTGTTTTTT. This gives the protein CSARDLGNGLGTTGELFF.

This clonotype occurred many times. The rearrangement joins TRBV4-1 to TRBJ2-7; TRBD1 agrees at 7 bases. This CDR3 region has 13 residues. In germline, CDR1 is MGHRA, CDR2 YSYEKL. Trimming at V came to 5 bases and at J to 6 bases, leaving 7 bases not matched to a gene. CDR3 in DNA: TGCGCCAGCAGCTTCCACAGGGGTACCGAGCAGTACTTC. Protein: CASSFHRGTEQYF.

The V call is TRBV7-2, the J call TRBJ2-7; tentatively, D is TRBD1 (6 bases). This CDR3 is 14 amino acids long. CDR1 is SGHTA, CDR2 FQGNSA, per germline. Trimming shortened V by 1 base and J by 4 bases, and 11 bases separated the two germline ends. In DNA form, the CDR3 reads TGTGCCAGCAGCTTAGGATCGGACAGATACGAGCAGTACTTC. It specifies CASSLGSDRYEQYF.